This TCR beta chain was recorded in a study of cytomegalovirus exposure and HLA in healthy donors (dated by TCRdb to about 2017). Regarding the research as a whole: According to a later analysis, one platform produced both the roughly 110 validation repertoires and the roughly 640 repertoires of the first cohort. The aim of the study was to test whether cataloging public T cell receptors could identify signatures of past pathogen exposure. Along with the approximately 650-subject first cohort, a separate validation cohort of about 110 different subjects was used. To predict cytomegalovirus infection status, the study combined high-throughput TCR immunosequencing, statistical association of individual TCRs with disease status, and machine learning.

To prepare the library, the immunoSEQ multiplex PCR assay was applied. The source study handled its data this way. A statistical classification framework was developed to diagnose cytomegalovirus status using the catalog of TCR beta chain sequences. As stored in TCRdb, this immuneACCESS dataset retains in-frame rearrangements with V and J assigned. A fraction of the clones does not appear; measured against another copy, unresolved V genes explain less than half of the discrepancy, and the remainder lacks a known reason. V, J and clone size are taken as reported in that table, and D and trimming were inferred from the DNA itself. The sample table holds some 200,000 clones, of which about 89% were seen once. The ten largest clones represent more than 0.85% of the sample. Findings and caveats that apply to the study as a whole: Most TCR sequences were observed very rarely across donors, whereas some public TCRs were present in many individuals. The validation cohort had no HLA typing available for a later analysis, so co-occurrence within that cohort was assessed over all 130 or so repertoires. The study listed 150 to 200 TCR beta chains as associated with cytomegalovirus. A few of the identified cytomegalovirus-associated TCR beta chains were confirmed in vitro to be specific for cytomegalovirus antigens. The classifier was reported to diagnose cytomegalovirus status with high specificity and sensitivity in both the original cohort and the validation cohort. The authors suggested that the approach could potentially be extended to other disease states and immunological phenotypes. Subsequent analysis determined that TCRs grouped into clusters in the first cohort also showed a tendency toward co-occurrence across the 90 to 150 validation repertoires, and 94% of cluster scores exceeded 0.

Regarding this clone: No cognate antigen has been identified for it. Within one base of it there is no much larger clone, and no base qualities were kept.

The donors were included in the validation cohort of 90 to 150 subjects, a group kept apart from the roughly 680-subject first cohort. CDR1 and CDR2, per the germline V gene, are SGDLS and YYNGEE. V loses 6 bases at its end and J loses 1 base; junction bases beyond the gene matches: 7. From its cysteine to its phenylalanine, the CDR3 spans 15 amino acids. Only CDR3 DNA remains: 45 bases, in frame from the first base. The material sequenced was PBMCs. The chain is assembled from TRBV9 and TRBJ2-3; 8 bases in the middle match TRBD1. This receptor was taken from a woman aged 18 to 35 in good health and CMV-seronegative. The DNA is as follows: TGTGCCAGCACCCATCAGGGGGCAGGCACAGATACGCAGTATTTT. This is translated as CASTHQGAGTDTQYF.